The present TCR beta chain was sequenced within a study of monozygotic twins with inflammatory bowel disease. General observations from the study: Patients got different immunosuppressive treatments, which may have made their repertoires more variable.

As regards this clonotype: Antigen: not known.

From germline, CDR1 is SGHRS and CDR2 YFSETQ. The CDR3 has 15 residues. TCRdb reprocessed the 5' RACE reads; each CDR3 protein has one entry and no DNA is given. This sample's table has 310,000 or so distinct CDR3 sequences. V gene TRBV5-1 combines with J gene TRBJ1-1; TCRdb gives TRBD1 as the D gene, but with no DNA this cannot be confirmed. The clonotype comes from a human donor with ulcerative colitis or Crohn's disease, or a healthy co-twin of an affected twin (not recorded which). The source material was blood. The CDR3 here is CASSPRTDENTEAFF.